Presented here are 13 T cell receptor beta chains from one specimen sequenced in a study of T cells after yellow fever vaccination. TCRdb reanalysed the 5' RACE reads using MiXCR and keeps one entry per CDR3 protein. In the table there are just under 600,000 distinct CDR3 sequences, roughly 13% of which are singletons. Sequenced material: PBMCs, taken on the day of the yellow fever booster vaccination. These receptors were obtained from a man aged 30 to 39 who received the YFV17D yellow fever vaccine.

This clonotype was recorded a few times. The rearrangement uses TRBV12-3 or TRBV12-4 and TRBJ2-5; 11 positions agree with TRBD2. The CDR3 contains 16 residues. J lost 3 bases, V lost 6 bases, and 9 bases had no gene match. For the CDR3, the DNA is TGTGCCAGCAGATACCTAGCGGGAGGCCCGAAAGAGACCCAGTACTTC. Its protein is CASRYLAGGPKETQYF.

This clonotype was counted only a few times. The chain employs TRBV7-9 and TRBJ2-3; the D gene is possibly TRBD2 (6 bases). V was cut by 3 bases and J by 8 bases, with 15 bases left in between. The CDR3 is made up of 14 amino acids. CDR1 is SEHNR and CDR2 is FQNEAQ in the germline V gene (reference sequence). The CDR3 loop reads CASSFGGARGTQYF. The DNA for the CDR3 is TGTGCCAGCAGCTTCGGGGGTGCCCGGGGTACGCAGTATTTT.

The V gene is TRBV5-1, the J gene TRBJ2-1; 8 bases agree with TRBD2. Losses at the gene ends were 1 base for V and 5 bases for J; bases not matched to a gene: 8. The CDR3 loop spans 16 amino acids. Germline-derived CDR1 and CDR2 are SGHRS and YFSETQ. CDR3 coding DNA: TGCGCCAGCAGCTTGAGGGTAGCGGGGACAAACAATGAGCAGTTCTTC. This codes for CASSLRVAGTNNEQFF.

The V gene is TRBV14, the J gene TRBJ2-4, with D perhaps matching TRBD2 (5 bases). Germline V gives CDR1 SGHDN, CDR2 FVKESK. The CDR3 runs 14 residues. Trimming shortened V by 6 bases and J by 0 bases, and 9 bases separated the two germline ends. The CDR3 DNA reads TGTGCCAGCAGTCCTAGCCTAGCCAAAAACATTCAGTACTTC. Amino acids: CASSPSLAKNIQYF.

The J gene is TRBJ2-1, the V gene TRBV7-2; tentative D call: TRBD1 (6 bases). CDR3 length equals 13 residues. Looked up from germline, CDR1 is SGHTA and CDR2 is FQGNSA. V was cut by 5 bases and J by 8 bases, with 13 bases left in between. CDR3 residues: CASSLRGRHEQFF. Here the CDR3 DNA reads TGTGCCAGCAGCCTCAGGGGTAGGCATGAGCAGTTCTTC. The whole variable domain, filled in from reference TRBV7-2 and TRBJ2-1, reads GAGVSQSPSNKVTEKGKDVELRCDPISGHTALYWYRQSLGQGLEFLIYFQGNSAPDKSGLPSDRFSAERTGGSVSTLTIQRTQQEDSAVYLCASSLRGRHEQFFGPGTRLTVL.

This rearrangement joins TRBV6-1 to TRBJ2-2, with 7 bases aligning to TRBD2. CDR3 length: 14 residues. Trimming took 8 bases from V and 8 from J; bases not matched to a gene: 11. The germline V gene has CDR1 MNHNS and CDR2 SASEGT. The CDR3 sequence is CASGRGGTVGELFF. The CDR3 DNA follows: TGTGCCAGCGGACGCGGGGGTACAGTTGGGGAGCTGTTTTTT.

The chain uses TRBV28 and TRBJ2-7, with D possibly TRBD1 on 6 matching bases. Trimming pared 5 bases from V and 0 bases from J, leaving 17 bases between. Germline CDR1 MDHEN, CDR2 SYDVKM. CDR3 size: 16 residues. The CDR3 protein is CASSHQLGGSSYEQYF. The CDR3 DNA sequence: TGTGCCAGCAGTCACCAATTAGGGGGAAGCTCCTACGAGCAGTACTTC.

The chain combines TRBV9 with TRBJ1-6, with D maybe TRBD1 (6 bases). Trimming took off 3 bases at V and 0 bases at J, with 13 bases between the two ends. Germline V gene data show CDR1 as SGDLS and CDR2 as YYNGEE. The CDR3 covers 17 residues. DNA of the CDR3: TGTGCCAGCAGCGGGGGACACTCAAGCTCCTATAATTCACCCCTCCACTTT. Translation: CASSGGHSSSYNSPLHF. Based on the CDR3 plus reference TRBV9 and TRBJ1-6, the full variable domain is DSGVTQTPKHLITATGQRVTLRCSPRSGDLSVYWYQQSLDQGLQFLIQYYNGEERAKGNILERFSAQQFPDLHSELNLSSLELGDSALYFCASSGGHSSSYNSPLHFGNGTRLTVT.

The chain combines TRBV7-6 with TRBJ2-2; a possible D gene is TRBD2 (6 bases). This CDR3 spans 15 amino acids. Trimming took off 2 bases at V and 5 bases at J, with 12 bases between the two ends. In germline, CDR1 is SGHVS, CDR2 FNYEAQ. The CDR3 sequence: CASSLSAGGTGELFF. CDR3 coding DNA: TGTGCCAGCAGCTTATCCGCAGGAGGGACCGGGGAGCTGTTTTTT.

This clonotype was seen a few times. The rearrangement uses TRBV30 and TRBJ2-7; TRBD2 matches 9 bases. J was trimmed by 7 bases and V by 3 bases; bases with no gene match: 10. CDR3 length: 14 amino acids. Germline lookup yields CDR1 GTSNPN and CDR2 SVGIG (reference sequence). CDR3 in DNA: TGTGCCTGGAGAATAGGGACTAGCCGATTGGAGCAGTACTTC. Its protein product is CAWRIGTSRLEQYF.

This clonotype was recorded once. The chain recombines TRBV29-1 with TRBJ2-1; 7 nucleotides align to TRBD2. Germline V gene sequence: CDR1 SQVTM, CDR2 ANQGSEA. The CDR3 is made up of 14 amino acids. Trimming cost V 3 bases and J 0 bases; bases outside gene matches: 2. The CDR3 nucleotides read TGCAGCGTTGATGGCGGGAGCTCCTACAATGAGCAGTTCTTC. Translation gives CSVDGGSSYNEQFF.

This clonotype was observed a handful of times. V is TRBV19 and J is TRBJ2-2; weak D call: TRBD1 (6 bases). Looked up from germline, CDR1 is LNHDA and CDR2 is SQIVND (reference sequence). This CDR3 has 15 amino acids. V dropped 6 bases and J dropped 0 bases, with 11 bases sitting between them. CDR3 loop: CASRRDNSNTGELFF. The CDR3 DNA sequence: TGTGCCAGTAGGAGGGACAACTCGAACACCGGGGAGCTGTTTTTT.

The chain has TRBV7-9 and TRBJ2-7; 7 bases are a match to TRBD2. With V trimmed by 1 base and J by 7 bases, 13 bases remained unmatched. The CDR3 spans 16 residues. CDR1 is SEHNR and CDR2 is FQNEAQ in the germline V gene (reference sequence). CDR3 loop: CASSLEVASGKREQYF. The CDR3 DNA is TGTGCCAGCAGCTTAGAAGTGGCAAGCGGGAAGAGGGAGCAGTACTTC.